This paragraph covers one T cell receptor (beta chain) sequence. This record comes from a study of blood T cell repertoires in COVID-19. Some clones are missing from TCRdb's copy, which holds only in-frame ones; the method was immunoSEQ multiplex PCR. The repertoire holds a few hundred thousand clones, roughly 80% seen once, with 4% to 6% in the top ten. J gave up 5 bases and V 1 base, and 11 bases lay outside the gene matches. CDR3 length: 17 residues. Germline CDR1 reads MNHEY; CDR2 reads SMNVEV (reference sequence). Sequences were obtained from peripheral blood. The J gene is TRBJ2-1, the V gene TRBV27; 7 nucleotides align to TRBD1. The receptor's source is a woman aged 55-69 years who had recovered from COVID-19. DNA of the CDR3: TGTGCCAGCAGTTTATTTTCCGGACAGGCGACGGACAATGAGCAGTTCTTC. This gives the protein CASSLFSGQATDNEQFF.